Below, one T cell receptor (beta chain) is given with its context. Its antigen specificity is not known. Base qualities were left out, and no much larger clone turns up one base away. V lost 5 bases and J lost 6 bases; the stretch between them is 10 bases long. There are 13 amino acids in the CDR3, from cysteine to phenylalanine inclusive. Just CDR3 DNA is preserved here, 39 bases in frame from base 1. The germline V gene yields SGHNT for CDR1 and YENEEA for CDR2. The cohort consisted of 600 or so healthy bone marrow donors. At the time of sampling, every cohort member was nominally healthy, though immune exposures that went unrecorded were likely present. The donor tested CMV seronegative, placing the donor among the 350 or so seronegative members of the cohort. Every donor gave a peripheral blood sample, and the peripheral blood mononuclear cells from that sample were used for TCR beta sequencing. The Qiagen DNeasy Blood Extraction Kit was used to extract genomic DNA from the blood cell samples.

This sample stems from a study of cytomegalovirus exposure and HLA in healthy donors (dated by TCRdb to between 2016 and 2019). About the investigation overall: An earlier analysis of some 550 of the donors reported 250 to 300 Gb of sequence data and roughly 110 million unique TCR beta sequences from some 180 million T cells. Donor age, sex, ethnicity and CMV serostatus were collected together with the repertoire data. Using immunosequencing, the study profiled T cell repertoires from 500 to 800 subjects and related those repertoires to cytomegalovirus serostatus. In a later genetic analysis, genome-wide SNP genotypes for 398 of the 666 donors were used, and that subset was treated as a discovery cohort. An earlier analysis of approximately 500 of the donors applied high-throughput TCR beta sequencing to assess whether each TCR beta V gene segment acted as functional or pseudogenic. Across 398 genotyped donors of the cohort, an average of about 200,000 unique TCR beta nucleotide sequences per donor were sequenced, and 15% to 20% of those sequences were non-productive. The number of donors typed differed by locus, with about 629-630 for A, B, C, DRB1 and DQB1, roughly 550 for DQA1, 600 to 610 for DPA1, and around 460 for DPB1. The later analysis used no new phenotypic data to find candidate immune exposures, relying instead on TCR beta sequences and their occurrence across donors. HLA typing included class I and class II loci at four-digit resolution. In a later analysis, previously published TCR beta repertoires from 666 donors were re-analyzed and high-resolution HLA genotyping was added so that TCR occurrence patterns could be studied. The genetic ancestry cluster associated with self-reported Caucasian donors included 81% of the roughly 360 genotyped donors. The study aimed to test whether cataloging public T cell receptors could reveal signatures of past pathogen exposure. Besides the first cohort of some 670 subjects, a separate validation cohort made up of some 110 different subjects was used. Roughly 5 DR-DQ haplotypes were handled as single units for association and clustering, since linkage in the cohort was strong. The study combined high-throughput TCR immunosequencing, statistical association of individual TCRs with disease status, and machine learning to predict cytomegalovirus infection status. Roughly 300 gigabases of sequencing data and around 85 million unique TCR sequences made up an early release that covered about 640 HLA-typed donors. Every discovery cohort repertoire had been produced on one sequencing platform.

Library creation used the immunoSEQ multiplex PCR assay. For the multiplex PCR, a mixture combining 60 forward primers for TCR Vbeta segments and 13 reverse primers for TCR Jbeta segments was used. The CDR3 region of rearranged TCR beta genes was amplified from genomic DNA with a multiplex PCR assay. On the Illumina HiSeq System, the amplified TCR beta libraries were sequenced as 87-base-pair reads. Per the authors' processing: In a later analysis, about 80 million unique TCR beta chains were counted across the roughly 670 repertoires, and roughly 11 million of these chains were shared by at least two donors. Raw reads were error-corrected and collapsed into unique sequences with a nearest-neighbor algorithm that merged closely related sequences to remove PCR and sequencing errors. Alignment of CDR3 sequences to IMGT reference sequences was used to assign V, D and J gene segments. For a sequence to be retained, at least a six-nucleotide match to both a V gene segment and a J gene segment was required. Rearrangements were called productive when the CDR3 lacked stop codons and stayed in frame with V and J; all others were non-productive. Following IMGT convention, CDR3 was defined as the stretch from the second conserved V-encoded cysteine up to the conserved J-encoded phenylalanine. In an earlier analysis of roughly 610 of the donors, sequences lacking an unambiguous match to a single V gene segment were excluded. An earlier analysis of a few hundred of the donors called V segments functional above 56.7% productive rearrangements and segregating when the between-donor standard deviation exceeded 5%. A statistical classification framework was developed to diagnose cytomegalovirus status using the catalog of TCR beta chain sequences. In a later analysis, V and J genes were assigned by comparing TCR nucleotide sequences against IMGT/GENE-DB human TR gene sequences. A later analysis assigned CDR3 sequences and most-parsimonious VDJ recombination scenarios with the TCRdist pipeline. A later analysis defined each TCR beta chain by its CDR3 amino acid sequence plus V-gene family, and excluded reads lacking a unique V-gene family. To address suspected cross-contamination and a sequencing artifact, a later analysis removed around 590 highly shared, low-generation-probability nucleotide sequences. In a later analysis, a clonal expansion index for each public chain was calculated from normalized within-repertoire ranks of inferred template counts. In a later analysis, generation probabilities were computed using a VDJ recombination model fitted to out-of-frame rearrangements, and the results were checked against IGoR. A later analysis scored TCR-TCR, TCR-HLA and TCR-CMV co-occurrence with hypergeometric tests, applying a repertoire-size bias correction to TCR pairs. In a later analysis, false discovery rates were estimated by permuting HLA or CMV assignments 20 times. In a later analysis, co-occurring TCRs were grouped with DBSCAN, and TCRdist sequence similarity was added when clustering was performed within HLA-allele-positive subsets. For co-occurrence clustering, repertoires with fewer than 30,000 or more than 120,000 public chains were excluded, along with five repertoires with anomalous nucleotide sharing. In TCRdb, the immuneACCESS table is reduced to in-frame sequences with V and J assigned. These tables do not hold every clone; where another copy was compared, an unresolved V gene accounts for under half, and the others remain unexplained. V, J and clone size derive from that table, while D and trimming were established from the DNA sequence. This sample lists 100,000 to 150,000 clones; roughly 82% were detected once. The ten largest clones take up approximately 1.1% of the sample.

Study-level results and caveats: In a later analysis, most CMV-associated TCR beta chains were found to appear HLA-restricted, with HLA associations seemingly driven largely by CMV exposure. While some public TCRs were present in many individuals, most TCR sequences turned up only very rarely across donors. A later genetic analysis associated a missense DCLRE1C variant with V-gene and J-gene trimming of TCR beta chains, and an independent cohort replicated the association. A cluster of highly shared sequence variants was judged likely to be a technical artifact of the sequencing pipeline. Cytomegalovirus status was reported to be diagnosed by the classifier with high specificity and sensitivity in both the original and validation cohorts. In an earlier analysis of more than 500 of the donors, most TCR beta V segments appeared in productive rearrangements about 90% or about 30% of the time, broadly matching IMGT annotations. A few of the identified cytomegalovirus-associated TCR beta chains were confirmed in vitro to be specific for cytomegalovirus antigens. A later analysis found that TCR association rates varied across HLA loci, with DRB1 alleles showing the most associated TCRs and HLA-C alleles the fewest. Sequencing depth was assumed to be roughly uniform across donors in the presence/absence analyses, though that assumption may not hold. Only TCR beta chains were sequenced in this cohort, and the absence of alpha or paired-chain data limited detectable features. A further reported finding was that TCR beta sequences accurately predicted the HLA-A and HLA-B alleles for most subjects in the first cohort. In a later analysis, several top co-occurrence clusters were reported to appear linked to parvovirus B19, influenza, CMV and Epstein-Barr virus. In a later analysis, HLA-associated TCR beta chains showed more clonal expansion and lower generation probabilities than non-associated chains that were equally common. Some IMGT-functional V segments, including TRBV6-2 and TRBV6-3, could not be distinguished by the 87-base-pair reads and were therefore excluded. The study gave a list of some 150 TCR beta chains associated with cytomegalovirus. CMV serostatus was the only immune exposure information available for the cohort. According to a later genetic analysis, donors in an Asian-associated ancestry cluster had fewer N-insertions in productive TCRs than the approximately 610-donor mean. A later analysis associated 16,951 TCR beta sequences with specific HLA alleles at a false discovery rate of 0.05. Strong co-occurrence of HLA alleles, especially DR and DQ, made assigning TCR associations to individual alleles difficult. The authors suggested that the approach could potentially be extended to other disease states and immunological phenotypes. Linkage disequilibrium might explain the correlated functional status among segregating V segments, but an unknown experimental factor could not be excluded. The earlier analysis of almost 600 of the donors excluded approximately 15 rarely observed V segments, including chromosome 9 orphons, because counts were too low. HLA typing was unavailable for some donors at each locus, so association tests used only the typed subset.

The rearranged chain carries TRBV11-3 and TRBJ2-2, with the D segment identity uncertain. The source of this sequence is a boy younger than 18 in good health and CMV-seronegative. The source material was PBMCs. The bases are TGTGCCAGCAGCCCCGTGGCCGCCGGGGAGCTGTTTTTT. This is translated as CASSPVAAGELFF.